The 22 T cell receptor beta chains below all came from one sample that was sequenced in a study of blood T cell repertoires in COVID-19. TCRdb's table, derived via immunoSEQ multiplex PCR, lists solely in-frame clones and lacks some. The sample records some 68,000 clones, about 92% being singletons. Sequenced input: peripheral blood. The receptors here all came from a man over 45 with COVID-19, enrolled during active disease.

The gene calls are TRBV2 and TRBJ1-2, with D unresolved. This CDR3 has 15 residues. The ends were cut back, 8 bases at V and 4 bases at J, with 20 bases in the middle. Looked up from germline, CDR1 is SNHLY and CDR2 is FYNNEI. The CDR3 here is CASQSNIQAAYGYTF. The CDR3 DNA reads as TGTGCCAGCCAGAGTAACATCCAGGCAGCCTATGGCTACACCTTC.

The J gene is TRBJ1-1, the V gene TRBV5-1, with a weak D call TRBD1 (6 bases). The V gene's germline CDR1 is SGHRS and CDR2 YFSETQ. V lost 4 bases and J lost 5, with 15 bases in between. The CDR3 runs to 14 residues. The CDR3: CASSKTQGGTEAFF. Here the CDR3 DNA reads TGCGCCAGCAGCAAAACACAGGGAGGGACTGAAGCTTTCTTT.

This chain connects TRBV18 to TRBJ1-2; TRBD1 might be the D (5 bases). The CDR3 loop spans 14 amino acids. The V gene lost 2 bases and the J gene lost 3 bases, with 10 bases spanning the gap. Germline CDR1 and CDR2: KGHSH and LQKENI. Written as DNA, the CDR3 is TGTGCCAGCTCACCAACCGACAGAGACTATGGCTACACCTTC. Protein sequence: CASSPTDRDYGYTF.

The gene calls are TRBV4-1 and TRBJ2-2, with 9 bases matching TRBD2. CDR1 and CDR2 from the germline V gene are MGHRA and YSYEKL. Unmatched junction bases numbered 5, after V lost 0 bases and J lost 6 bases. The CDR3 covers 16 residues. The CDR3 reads CASSQDPSGIAGELFF. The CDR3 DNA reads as TGCGCCAGCAGCCAAGATCCTAGCGGGATCGCCGGGGAGCTGTTTTTT.

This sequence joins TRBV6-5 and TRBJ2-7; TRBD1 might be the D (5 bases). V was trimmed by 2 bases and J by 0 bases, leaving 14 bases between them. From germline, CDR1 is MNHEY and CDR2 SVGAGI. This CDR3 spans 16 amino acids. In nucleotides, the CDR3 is TGTGCCAGCAGTTACGGGTGGGGCAGGAGCTCCTACGAGCAGTACTTC. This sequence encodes CASSYGWGRSSYEQYF.

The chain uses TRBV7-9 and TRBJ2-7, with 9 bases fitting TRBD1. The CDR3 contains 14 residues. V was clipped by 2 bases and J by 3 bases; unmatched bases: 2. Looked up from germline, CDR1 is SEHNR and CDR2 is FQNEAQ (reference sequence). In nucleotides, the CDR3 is TGTGCCAGCAGCTTAACAGGGGGCGGCTACGAGCAGTACTTC. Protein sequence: CASSLTGGGYEQYF.

CDR3 sequence (DNA): TGTGCCAGCAGTACGAGACTAGCTCAGAGTGAGCAGTTCTTC. It encodes CASSTRLAQSEQFF. The chain uses TRBV6-4 and TRBJ2-1; TRBD2 matches 7 bases. This CDR3 is built from 14 residues. CDR1 and CDR2 from the germline V gene are MRHNA and SNTAGT. With 5 bases clipped from V and 9 bases from J, the junction kept 10 bases outside the gene matches.

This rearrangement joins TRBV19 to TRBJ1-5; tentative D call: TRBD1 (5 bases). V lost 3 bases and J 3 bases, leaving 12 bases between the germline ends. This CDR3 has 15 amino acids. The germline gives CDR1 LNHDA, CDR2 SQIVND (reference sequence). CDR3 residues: CASSMGGVINQPQHF. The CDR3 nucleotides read TGTGCCAGTAGTATGGGGGGGGTGATCAATCAGCCCCAGCATTTT.

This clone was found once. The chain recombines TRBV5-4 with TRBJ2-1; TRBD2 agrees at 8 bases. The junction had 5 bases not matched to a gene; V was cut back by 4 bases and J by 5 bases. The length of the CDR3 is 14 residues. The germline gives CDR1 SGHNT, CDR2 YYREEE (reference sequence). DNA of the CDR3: TGTGCCAGCAGCGGGGGACTAGATGACAATGAGCAGTTCTTC. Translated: CASSGGLDDNEQFF.

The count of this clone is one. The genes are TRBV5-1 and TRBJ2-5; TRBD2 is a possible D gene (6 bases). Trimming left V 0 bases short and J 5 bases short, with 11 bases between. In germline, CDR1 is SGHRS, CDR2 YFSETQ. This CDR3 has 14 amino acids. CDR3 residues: CASSLAGLSETQYF. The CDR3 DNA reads TGCGCCAGCAGCTTGGCTGGACTATCGGAGACCCAGTACTTC.

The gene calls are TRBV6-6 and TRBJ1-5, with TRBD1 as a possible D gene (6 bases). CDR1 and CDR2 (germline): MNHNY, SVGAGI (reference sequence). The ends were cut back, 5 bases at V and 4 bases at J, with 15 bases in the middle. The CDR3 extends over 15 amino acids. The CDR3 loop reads CASSPPGTQNQPQHF. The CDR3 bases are TGTGCCAGCAGTCCCCCCGGGACACAAAATCAGCCCCAGCATTTT.

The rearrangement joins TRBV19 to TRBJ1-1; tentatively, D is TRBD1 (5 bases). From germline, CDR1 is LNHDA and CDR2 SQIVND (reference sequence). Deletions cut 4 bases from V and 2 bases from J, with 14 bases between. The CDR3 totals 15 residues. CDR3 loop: CASSRARGANTEAFF. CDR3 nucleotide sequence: TGTGCCAGTAGTAGGGCAAGGGGCGCCAACACTGAAGCTTTCTTT.

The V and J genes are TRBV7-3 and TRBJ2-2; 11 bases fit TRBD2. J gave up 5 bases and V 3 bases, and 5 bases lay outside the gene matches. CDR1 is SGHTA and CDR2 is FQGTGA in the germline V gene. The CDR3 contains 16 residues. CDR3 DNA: TGTGCCAGCAGCTTCACTAGCGGGAGAGAAACCGGGGAGCTGTTTTTT. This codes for CASSFTSGRETGELFF.

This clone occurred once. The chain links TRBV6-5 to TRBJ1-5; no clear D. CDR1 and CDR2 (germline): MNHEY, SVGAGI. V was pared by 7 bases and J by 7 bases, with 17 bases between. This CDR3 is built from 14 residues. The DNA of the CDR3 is TGTGCCAGCACGGGAGAGGCGACGCAGCAGCCCCAGCATTTT. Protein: CASTGEATQQPQHF.

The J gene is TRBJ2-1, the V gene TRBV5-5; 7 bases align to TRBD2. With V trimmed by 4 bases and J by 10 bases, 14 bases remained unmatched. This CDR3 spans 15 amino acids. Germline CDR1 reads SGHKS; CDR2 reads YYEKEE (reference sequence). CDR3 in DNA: TGTGCCAGCAGCCCCTCTTGGGGCGGGAGCTCAGAGCAGTTCTTC. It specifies CASSPSWGGSSEQFF.

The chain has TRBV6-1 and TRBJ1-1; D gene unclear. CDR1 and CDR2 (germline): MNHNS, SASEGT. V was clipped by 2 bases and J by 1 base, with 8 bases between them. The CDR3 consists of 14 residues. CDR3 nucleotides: TGTGCCAGCAGTGAATACGGGTCGAACACTGAAGCTTTCTTT. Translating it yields CASSEYGSNTEAFF.

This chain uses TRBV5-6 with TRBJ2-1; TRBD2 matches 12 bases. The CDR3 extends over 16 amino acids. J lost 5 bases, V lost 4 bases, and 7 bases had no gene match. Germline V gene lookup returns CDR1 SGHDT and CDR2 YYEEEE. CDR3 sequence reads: CASSLRLAGVHNEQFF. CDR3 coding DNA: TGTGCCAGCAGCCTGCGACTAGCGGGAGTGCACAATGAGCAGTTCTTC.

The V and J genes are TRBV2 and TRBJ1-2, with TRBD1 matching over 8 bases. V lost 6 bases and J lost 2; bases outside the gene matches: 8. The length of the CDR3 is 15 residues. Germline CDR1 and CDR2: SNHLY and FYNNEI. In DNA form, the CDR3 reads TGTGCCAGCAGCGCAGATGGACAGGGAAACTATGGCTACACCTTC. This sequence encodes CASSADGQGNYGYTF.

CDR3 coding DNA: TGTGCCAGCGCCAGGACAGGGCGCTTTACATTCGGAAACACCATATATTTT. Translation gives CASARTGRFTFGNTIYF. The chain links TRBV2 to TRBJ1-3; 8 bases agree with TRBD1. The germline gives CDR1 SNHLY, CDR2 FYNNEI. The V segment lost 8 bases and the J segment 4 bases; nucleotides outside the gene matches: 16. This CDR3 region has 17 residues.

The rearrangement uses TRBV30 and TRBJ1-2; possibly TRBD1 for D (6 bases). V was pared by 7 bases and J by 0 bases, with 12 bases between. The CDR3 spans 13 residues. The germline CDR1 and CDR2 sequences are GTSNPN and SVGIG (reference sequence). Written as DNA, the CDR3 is TGTGCCTTCCGGACAGATACTAACTATGGCTACACCTTC. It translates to CAFRTDTNYGYTF.

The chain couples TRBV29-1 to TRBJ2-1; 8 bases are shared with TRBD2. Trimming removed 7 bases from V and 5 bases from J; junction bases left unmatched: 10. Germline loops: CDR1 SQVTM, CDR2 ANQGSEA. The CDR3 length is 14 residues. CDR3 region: CSAYSGKVDNEQFF. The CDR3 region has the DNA TGCAGCGCCTATAGCGGGAAAGTAGACAATGAGCAGTTCTTC.

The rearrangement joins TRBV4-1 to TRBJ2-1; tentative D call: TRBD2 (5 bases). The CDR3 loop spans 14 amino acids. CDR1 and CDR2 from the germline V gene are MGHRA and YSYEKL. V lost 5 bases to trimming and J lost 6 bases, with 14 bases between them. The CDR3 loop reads CASSSPRRGNEQFF. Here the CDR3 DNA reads TGCGCCAGCAGCTCCCCACGCCGGGGCAATGAGCAGTTCTTC.